Sequencing of this T cell receptor (beta chain) was carried out in a study of early T cells in non-severe SARS-CoV-2 infection. TCRdb called the 5' RACE reads again in MiXCR, with one record for every CDR3 protein. The sample has tens of thousands of distinct CDR3 sequences, roughly 13% seen once; the top ten hold about 1.1%. V lost 3 bases to trimming and J lost 0 bases, with 9 bases between them. CDR1 and CDR2 from the germline V gene are DFQATT and SNEGSKA (reference sequence). The CDR3 length is 14 residues. The sequencing sample was made of whole blood. The source of this sequence is an adult who was a healthcare worker with PCR-confirmed SARS-CoV-2 infection or an uninfected control (not recorded which). The chain links TRBV20-1 to TRBJ1-5; D perhaps matches TRBD1 (5 bases). The CDR3 spells CSASPGLSNQPQHF. The CDR3 DNA sequence: TGCAGTGCTAGTCCAGGGCTTAGCAATCAGCCCCAGCATTTT.